Shown below are 27 T cell receptor beta chains from a single sample sequenced in a study of cytomegalovirus exposure and HLA in healthy donors. Researchers ran the PCR with 60 Vbeta and 13 Jbeta primers. Only in-frame clones appear in the TCRdb table, and some are missing; sequencing was by immunoSEQ multiplex PCR. The sample has 65,000 to 90,000 clones; roughly four fifths are singletons. Sequenced sample: PBMCs. All receptors derive from a man aged 18 to 29 in good health and CMV-seronegative.

The V and J genes are TRBV5-8 and TRBJ2-7, with D possibly being TRBD2 (5 bases). Germline values: CDR1 SGHTS, CDR2 YDEGEE. Trimming took 5 bases from V and 3 from J, leaving 9 bases between them. This CDR3 is built from 12 residues. CDR3 nucleotide sequence: TGTGCCAGCAGTCGTGGACTCTACGAGCAGTACTTC. It specifies CASSRGLYEQYF.

Points on this clone: The junction differs from germline at one of its ends, possibly a read error. The J gene is TRBJ2-6, the V gene TRBV19, with D hard to call. The CDR3 loop spans 15 amino acids. Germline loops: CDR1 LNHDA, CDR2 SQIVND (reference sequence). CDR3 sequence: CAGRASHSGANVLTF. CDR3 bases: TGTGCCGGTAGGGCATCGCACTCTGGGGCCAACGTCCTGACTTTC.

The rearrangement joins TRBV4-3 to TRBJ1-2; TRBD1 agrees at 9 bases. Germline trimming cut 4 bases from V and 2 bases from J; bases unmatched to any gene: 5. The germline gives CDR1 LGHNA, CDR2 YSLEER. The length of the CDR3 is 15 residues. The chain's CDR3 is CASSLLGQGNYGYTF. CDR3 nucleotides: TGCGCCAGCAGCCTATTGGGACAGGGCAACTATGGCTACACCTTC.

V is TRBV11-2 and J is TRBJ1-2, with 8 bases aligning to TRBD1. The V and J ends lost 4 bases and 6 bases, in that order; junction bases with no gene match: 13. Germline CDR1 reads SGHAT; CDR2 reads FQNNGV. The CDR3 contains 16 residues. This CDR3 is CASSSPRDRPTDGYTF. DNA for the CDR3: TGTGCCAGCAGCTCTCCTCGGGACAGGCCCACCGATGGCTACACCTTC.

The V call is TRBV7-2, the J call TRBJ1-5, with 10 nucleotides matching TRBD1. Germline loops: CDR1 SGHTA, CDR2 FQGNSA. Trimming cost V 6 bases and J 2 bases; bases outside gene matches: 4. The CDR3 covers 15 residues. The CDR3 coding sequence is TGTGCCAGCAGTCCCGGGACAGGGGGCAATCAGCCCCAGCATTTT. Translated: CASSPGTGGNQPQHF.

The J gene is TRBJ1-1, the V gene TRBV4-3, with D perhaps TRBD1 (6 bases). The V end lost 1 base, the J end lost 0 bases, and 12 bases lay between the germline ends. Germline V gene lookup returns CDR1 LGHNA and CDR2 YSLEER. CDR3 size: 16 residues. CDR3 residues: CASSQGLGTLNTEAFF. CDR3 DNA sequence: TGCGCCAGCAGCCAAGGTCTCGGGACACTGAACACTGAAGCTTTCTTT.

The chain combines TRBV29-1 with TRBJ1-1; D remains unclear. CDR3 length: 12 residues. Germline V CDR1 and CDR2: SQVTM, ANQGSEA. Trimming cost V 7 bases and J 1 base, with 10 bases left between them. The CDR3 coding sequence is TGCAGCGGAAGAGGCGGGAACACTGAAGCTTTCTTT. Translated, it gives CSGRGGNTEAFF.

A few counts support this clone. The CDR3 region is CASIGAVGGYTF. The CDR3 region has the DNA TGTGCCAGTATTGGGGCAGTCGGTGGCTACACCTTC. The rearrangement uses TRBV19 and TRBJ1-2; weak D call: TRBD1 (5 bases). Germline V CDR1 and CDR2: LNHDA, SQIVND (reference sequence). Trimming took off 7 bases at V and 7 bases at J, with 13 bases between the two ends. The CDR3 is 12 residues long.

The genes are TRBV7-3 and TRBJ2-1; 11 bases are shared with TRBD2. J lost 3 bases, V lost 4 bases, and 2 bases had no gene match. The CDR3 totals 15 residues. The germline gives CDR1 SGHTA, CDR2 FQGTGA. The CDR3 nucleotides read TGTGCCAGCAGCTCAACTAGCGGGGGCTACAATGAGCAGTTCTTC. Its translation is CASSSTSGGYNEQFF.

The rearrangement uses TRBV2 and TRBJ2-7, with unresolved D. This CDR3 region has 12 residues. V was pared by 5 bases and J by 0 bases, with 5 bases between. Germline-derived CDR1 and CDR2 are SNHLY and FYNNEI. The DNA of the CDR3 is TGTGCCAGCAGTCGTCCCTCCTACGAGCAGTACTTC. Encoded protein: CASSRPSYEQYF.

The rearrangement uses TRBV13 and TRBJ2-7; maybe TRBD2 (6 bases). From germline, CDR1 is PRHDT and CDR2 FYEKMQ (reference sequence). Deletions cut 6 bases from V and 3 bases from J, with 21 bases between. This CDR3 comprises 16 residues. This chain's CDR3 is CASSAGGSRWDYEQYF. CDR3 sequence (DNA): TGTGCCAGCAGTGCCGGGGGATCCAGATGGGACTACGAGCAGTACTTC.

The chain combines TRBV30 with TRBJ1-1; D is unresolved. V shed 3 bases and J shed 1 base, with 6 bases lying between them. CDR1 GTSNPN and CDR2 SVGIG come from the germline V gene (reference sequence). There are 12 residues in the CDR3. CDR3: CAWRRGNTEAFF. In nucleotides, the CDR3 is TGTGCCTGGAGGCGGGGGAACACTGAAGCTTTCTTT.

This rearrangement joins TRBV27 to TRBJ1-2; TRBD1 agrees at 7 bases. Germline loops: CDR1 MNHEY, CDR2 SMNVEV (reference sequence). The J segment lost 6 bases and the V segment lost 5 bases, leaving 6 bases of the junction unmatched. This CDR3 spans 13 amino acids. The CDR3 nucleotides read TGTGCCAGCAGTCAGACAGGGTGGAATGGCTACACCTTC. Its protein is CASSQTGWNGYTF.

The V call is TRBV28, the J call TRBJ2-5; possible D gene TRBD1, 6 bases. The V end lost 5 bases, the J end lost 8 bases, and 9 bases lay between the germline ends. The CDR3 spans 11 residues. Per germline, CDR1 MDHEN and CDR2 SYDVKM. CDR3 region: CASSPRGTQYF. The CDR3 bases are TGTGCCAGCAGTCCCAGGGGAACCCAGTACTTC.

The chain links TRBV19 to TRBJ1-1, with TRBD1 identical over 8 bases. Germline V gene lookup returns CDR1 LNHDA and CDR2 SQIVND (reference sequence). V trimming: 4 bases; J trimming: 1 base; junction bases outside the gene matches: 2. This CDR3 is 14 amino acids long. The CDR3 reads CASSTDRENTEAFF. CDR3 nucleotides: TGTGCCAGTAGTACGGACAGGGAGAACACTGAAGCTTTCTTT.

The chain carries TRBV7-2 and TRBJ1-2; D not certain. The CDR3 runs to 13 residues. CDR1 and CDR2 (germline): SGHTA, FQGNSA. V lost 0 bases and J lost 3, with 5 bases in between. The CDR3 nucleotides are TGTGCCAGCAGCTTAGCGGCAGACTATGGCTACACCTTC. Translation gives CASSLAADYGYTF. Using reference TRBV7-2 and TRBJ1-2 for the parts outside the CDR3, the full variable domain is GAGVSQSPSNKVTEKGKDVELRCDPISGHTALYWYRQSLGQGLEFLIYFQGNSAPDKSGLPSDRFSAERTGGSVSTLTIQRTQQEDSAVYLCASSLAADYGYTFGSGTRLTVV.

The chain recombines TRBV15 with TRBJ2-6; 12 bases are a match to TRBD2. Germline CDR1 is LNHNV and CDR2 is YYDKDF (reference sequence). With 8 bases clipped from V and 4 bases from J, the junction kept 6 bases outside the gene matches. The CDR3 runs to 16 residues. The chain's CDR3 is CATHTSGGPGANVLTF. The CDR3 DNA follows: TGTGCCACCCACACTAGCGGGGGGCCCGGGGCCAACGTCCTGACTTTC. The entire variable domain, with the rest obtained from reference TRBV15 and TRBJ2-6, is as follows: DAMVIQNPRYQVTQFGKPVTLSCSQTLNHNVMYWYQQKSSQAPKLLFHYYDKDFNNEADTPDNFQSRRPNTSFCFLDIRSPGLGDTAMYLCATHTSGGPGANVLTFGAGSRLTVL.

J is TRBJ2-7 and V is TRBV19, with D perhaps matching TRBD1 (6 bases). Trimming removed 5 bases from V and 6 bases from J, with 17 bases in between. CDR3 length: 14 residues. In germline, CDR1 is LNHDA, CDR2 SQIVND (reference sequence). CDR3: CASSPQGTRVEQYF. The DNA for the CDR3 is TGTGCCAGTAGTCCACAGGGAACCCGAGTCGAGCAGTACTTC.

The table lists this clone with a few counts. The chain links TRBV5-6 to TRBJ1-1, with D maybe TRBD1 (5 bases). The germline V gene has CDR1 SGHDT and CDR2 YYEEEE. The V and J ends lost 4 bases and 3 bases respectively, with 16 bases between them. The CDR3 extends over 15 amino acids. CDR3 DNA sequence: TGTGCCAGCAGCCCATACACTCAGGGTGACACTGAAGCTTTCTTT. It yields the protein CASSPYTQGDTEAFF.

The CDR3 DNA reads as TGTGCCAGTAGCCCCCGGGGTTTTAGGAATGAGCAGTTCTTC. Translation gives CASSPRGFRNEQFF. The rearrangement uses TRBV19 and TRBJ2-1; perhaps TRBD2 as D (5 bases). The CDR3 length is 14 residues. Per germline, CDR1 LNHDA and CDR2 SQIVND (reference sequence). The V and J ends lost 6 bases and 7 bases respectively, with 16 bases between them.

On this clone itself: An end of the junction differs from the germline gene, which may be a read error. V usage is TRBV9 and J usage is TRBJ1-1; the match to TRBD1 covers 8 bases. Germline V lookup: CDR1 SGDLS, CDR2 YYNGEE. CDR3 length: 17 amino acids. CDR3 residues: CASSVVGWTGKNSEAFF. CDR3 sequence (DNA): TGTGCCAGCAGCGTAGTAGGCTGGACAGGGAAGAACTCTGAAGCTTTCTTT.

The chain uses TRBV27 and TRBJ1-5; D is uncertain. This CDR3 spans 15 amino acids. Germline V gene lookup returns CDR1 MNHEY and CDR2 SMNVEV (reference sequence). The V and J ends lost 2 bases and 2 bases respectively, with 10 bases between them. The CDR3 spells CASSLGGYGNQPQHF. The CDR3, as DNA: TGTGCCAGCAGTTTAGGAGGATATGGCAATCAGCCCCAGCATTTT.

The chain recombines TRBV6-5 with TRBJ1-6, with 10 bases lining up with TRBD1. The V gene's germline CDR1 is MNHEY and CDR2 SVGAGI. The V gene end was trimmed by 0 bases and the J gene end by 10 bases; junction bases not matched to a gene: 6. The CDR3 consists of 16 residues. In nucleotides, the CDR3 is TGTGCCAGCAGTTACTCTGCGGGACAGGGGTTCTCACCCCTCCACTTT. This codes for CASSYSAGQGFSPLHF.

This clone has a handful of counts. The chain joins TRBV5-1 to TRBJ2-7; TRBD2 aligns across 8 bases. V gave up 4 bases and J gave up 2 bases; unmatched junction bases: 2. CDR1 and CDR2 (germline): SGHRS, YFSETQ. The length of the CDR3 is 13 residues. CDR3 nucleotide sequence: TGCGCCAGCAGCGGAGCGGGGGCCTACGAGCAGTACTTC. This sequence encodes CASSGAGAYEQYF.

The V call is TRBV30, the J call TRBJ2-7, with a possible D match to TRBD2 (6 bases). Germline CDR1 GTSNPN, CDR2 SVGIG (reference sequence). V dropped 0 bases and J dropped 5 bases, with 8 bases sitting between them. The CDR3 is 12 residues long. As DNA, the CDR3 is TGTGCCTGGAGTGTACGGAGGGACGAGCAGTACTTC. Protein: CAWSVRRDEQYF.

The chain is built from TRBV6-1 and TRBJ2-7; 7 positions match TRBD2. Germline V CDR1 and CDR2: MNHNS, SASEGT. Trimming cost V 5 bases and J 4 bases; bases outside gene matches: 8. CDR3 length: 14 residues. CDR3: CASSPGLTQYEQYF. CDR3 DNA: TGTGCCAGCAGTCCGGGACTAACCCAATACGAGCAGTACTTC.

The chain joins TRBV18 to TRBJ2-7; D perhaps matches TRBD2 (5 bases). CDR1 KGHSH and CDR2 LQKENI come from the germline V gene. Trimming took 3 bases from V and 6 from J, leaving 9 bases between them. This CDR3 contains 12 residues. CDR3 in DNA: TGTGCCAGCTCACCCGCTAGCTTCGAGCAGTACTTC. Its protein is CASSPASFEQYF.